Following are 7 T cell receptor beta chains from one sample sequenced in a study of cytomegalovirus exposure and HLA in healthy donors. Researchers ran the PCR with 60 Vbeta and 13 Jbeta primers. The table came from immunoSEQ multiplex PCR; TCRdb's copy has only in-frame clones and leaves some out. The sample shows 200,000 to 250,000 clones, more than 65% of them seen only once. Material for sequencing was PBMCs. These TCRs come from a man in his forties or fifties in good health and CMV-seronegative.

The V call is TRBV5-1, the J call TRBJ2-1; D is unclear. V was clipped by 4 bases and J by 11 bases, with 16 bases between them. Looked up from germline, CDR1 is SGHRS and CDR2 is YFSETQ. This CDR3 comprises 13 residues. This CDR3 is CASSQDFENKQFF. CDR3 bases: TGCGCCAGCAGCCAAGACTTTGAGAATAAGCAGTTCTTC. The entire variable domain, with the rest obtained from reference TRBV5-1 and TRBJ2-1, is as follows: KAGVTQTPRYLIKTRGQQVTLSCSPISGHRSVSWYQQTPGQGLQFLFEYFSETQRNKGNFPGRFSGRQFSNSRSEMNVSTLELGDSALYLCASSQDFENKQFFGPGTRLTVL.

About this clone itself: One end of the junction does not line up with germline, which may come from a read error. In DNA, the CDR3 is TGTGCCAGCAGTAGGGAGGCGAGCAATCGGCCCCAGCATTTT. Translation gives CASSREASNRPQHF. The rearrangement uses TRBV6-4 and TRBJ1-5; D gene uncertain. The CDR3 runs to 14 residues. The V gene's germline CDR1 is MRHNA and CDR2 SNTAGT.

This sequence joins TRBV2 and TRBJ2-7, with 7 nucleotides matching TRBD1. CDR3 size: 12 residues. The V gene end was trimmed by 7 bases and the J gene end by 6 bases; junction bases not matched to a gene: 6. Germline V CDR1 and CDR2: SNHLY, FYNNEI. CDR3 region: CASKGQTPEQYF. The CDR3 DNA reads TGTGCCAGCAAGGGACAGACCCCCGAGCAGTACTTC.

V gene TRBV28 combines with J gene TRBJ2-7, with 8 bases lining up with TRBD2. V lost 4 bases, J lost 3 bases, and 11 bases stayed unmatched. Germline CDR1 and CDR2: MDHEN and SYDVKM. This CDR3 has 16 residues. CDR3 sequence (DNA): TGTGCCAGCAGTTCAACTACTTCGGGACTAGTCTACGAGCAGTACTTC. Its translation is CASSSTTSGLVYEQYF.

A word on this clone: At one of its ends the junction is not consistent with the germline gene, which may arise from a read error. The CDR3 reads CASTQATTERISYEQYF. The CDR3 DNA is TGCGCCAGCACCCAAGCCACGACAGAGCGTATCTCCTACGAGCAGTACTTC. V usage is TRBV4-1 and J usage is TRBJ2-7; a possible D gene is TRBD1 (5 bases). CDR3 length: 17 residues. From germline, CDR1 is MGHRA and CDR2 YSYEKL.

The V call is TRBV5-5, the J call TRBJ2-2; 10 bases align to TRBD2. The junction had 2 bases not matched to a gene; V was cut back by 0 bases and J by 3 bases. This CDR3 spans 16 amino acids. From germline, CDR1 is SGHKS and CDR2 YYEKEE (reference sequence). CDR3 coding DNA: TGTGCCAGCAGCTTGGCACTAGCGGGATACACCGGGGAGCTGTTTTTT. Translating gives CASSLALAGYTGELFF.

The chain joins TRBV6-6 to TRBJ1-5; D is unresolved. The CDR3 totals 12 residues. V was trimmed by 5 bases and J by 9 bases, leaving 11 bases between them. Germline lookup yields CDR1 MNHNY and CDR2 SVGAGI (reference sequence). CDR3 sequence reads: CASSATPGPQHF. CDR3 in DNA: TGTGCCAGCAGTGCGACACCAGGGCCCCAGCATTTT.